Presented here are 26 T cell receptor beta chains from one specimen sequenced in a study of blood T cell repertoires in COVID-19. Assay: immunoSEQ multiplex PCR; the TCRdb copy retains only in-frame clones and omits some. The table records around 230,000 clones, around 90% of them present only once. What was sequenced was PBMCs or T cells enriched from blood (not recorded which). The receptors originated from a man in his late teens or twenties with acute COVID-19.

The chain employs TRBV7-2 and TRBJ2-7; tentative D call: TRBD1 (5 bases). V was cut by 4 bases and J by 4 bases, with 8 bases left in between. The CDR3 length is 12 residues. Germline V CDR1 and CDR2: SGHTA, FQGNSA. Here the CDR3 reads CASSSTDYEQYF. The CDR3, as DNA: TGTGCCAGCAGCTCGACAGATTACGAGCAGTACTTC.

The chain employs TRBV20-1 and TRBJ1-5; perhaps TRBD1 as D (5 bases). The V end lost 3 bases, the J end lost 5 bases, and 14 bases lay between the germline ends. Germline values: CDR1 DFQATT, CDR2 SNEGSKA (reference sequence). The length of the CDR3 is 14 residues. CDR3 amino acids: CSASEGLDDQPQHF. The CDR3 region has the DNA TGCAGTGCTAGTGAGGGACTTGATGATCAGCCCCAGCATTTT.

The CDR3 is CASSLDRSSYEQYF. Here the CDR3 DNA reads TGTGCCAGCAGCTTGGACAGGAGCTCCTACGAGCAGTACTTC. J is TRBJ2-7 and V is TRBV7-2; 7 bases map to TRBD1. Germline lookup yields CDR1 SGHTA and CDR2 FQGNSA. This CDR3 has 14 residues. V shed 3 bases, J shed 0 bases, and the junction held 2 bases outside the gene matches.

The chain carries TRBV10-1 and TRBJ2-1; TRBD1 aligns across 8 bases. CDR1 WNHNN and CDR2 SYGVQD come from the germline V gene (reference sequence). The junction had 8 bases not matched to a gene; V was cut back by 6 bases and J by 4 bases. There are 15 residues in the CDR3. The CDR3 region is CASSQGQGKYNEQFF. CDR3 in DNA: TGCGCCAGCAGCCAAGGACAGGGAAAATACAATGAGCAGTTCTTC.

The rearrangement joins TRBV30 to TRBJ2-2; unclear D gene. The CDR3 runs 13 residues. Trimming removed 3 bases from V and 8 bases from J, with 13 bases in between. Germline V CDR1 and CDR2: GTSNPN, SVGIG (reference sequence). In DNA form, the CDR3 reads TGTGCCTGGAGCCTAAATGCCGGTGGGGAGCTGTTTTTT. It specifies CAWSLNAGGELFF.

The V call is TRBV28, the J call TRBJ1-4; 11 bases agree with TRBD1. This CDR3 is built from 15 residues. Germline loops: CDR1 MDHEN, CDR2 SYDVKM. V shed 5 bases and J 5 bases; nucleotides not matched to a gene: 4. The CDR3 DNA reads as TGTGCCAGCAGTCAGGGACAGGGGGGGAATGAAAAACTGTTTTTT. The encoded protein is CASSQGQGGNEKLFF.

The gene calls are TRBV7-9 and TRBJ2-7; 8 bases are shared with TRBD2. Trimming took 1 base from V and 3 from J; bases not matched to a gene: 8. This CDR3 spans 16 amino acids. Looked up from germline, CDR1 is SEHNR and CDR2 is FQNEAQ (reference sequence). The CDR3 DNA follows: TGTGCCAGCAGCTTAGGATCCCGGGAGGGGATCTACGAGCAGTACTTC. Residues: CASSLGSREGIYEQYF.

The rearrangement joins TRBV4-3 to TRBJ2-1; weak D call: TRBD1 (5 bases). This CDR3 is 15 amino acids long. V was cut by 2 bases and J by 4 bases, with 12 bases left in between. Per the germline V gene, CDR1 is LGHNA and CDR2 is YSLEER. CDR3 bases: TGCGCCAGCAGCCAAAATAGCAGGGTTTACAATGAGCAGTTCTTC. Translating it yields CASSQNSRVYNEQFF.

A few counts support this clone. This chain joins TRBV6-5 and TRBJ2-2; D ambiguous. The CDR3 loop spans 12 amino acids. In germline, CDR1 is MNHEY, CDR2 SVGAGI. V dropped 5 bases and J dropped 6 bases, with 7 bases sitting between them. The CDR3 bases are TGTGCCAGCAGTAACCGGGCCGGGGAGCTGTTTTTT. This codes for CASSNRAGELFF.

J is TRBJ1-1 and V is TRBV18; TRBD1 agrees at 8 bases. V shed 0 bases and J 1 base; nucleotides not matched to a gene: 4. Per germline, CDR1 KGHSH and CDR2 LQKENI. There are 16 residues in the CDR3. CDR3 loop: CASSPPRGQGNTEAFF. The CDR3 DNA reads as TGTGCCAGCTCACCACCCAGAGGACAGGGGAACACTGAAGCTTTCTTT.

This rearrangement joins TRBV9 to TRBJ2-1, with D hard to call. The CDR3 totals 14 residues. Trimming shortened V by 0 bases and J by 8 bases, and 12 bases separated the two germline ends. CDR1 is SGDLS and CDR2 is YYNGEE in the germline V gene. The CDR3 nucleotides are TGTGCCAGCAGCGTAGAGCACAGAAATGATGAGCAGTTCTTC. Encoded protein: CASSVEHRNDEQFF.

V gene TRBV13 combines with J gene TRBJ2-7, with TRBD1 matching over 7 bases. The CDR3 is made up of 14 amino acids. V was pared by 5 bases and J by 4 bases, with 8 bases of the junction left unmatched. CDR1 is PRHDT and CDR2 is FYEKMQ in the germline V gene (reference sequence). The CDR3: CASSPTGSPYEQYF. The CDR3 DNA reads as TGTGCCAGCAGCCCGACAGGGTCGCCTTACGAGCAGTACTTC. The full variable domain, completed using reference TRBV13 and TRBJ2-7, is AAGVIQSPRHLIKEKRETATLKCYPIPRHDTVYWYQQGPGQDPQFLISFYEKMQSDKGSIPDRFSAQQFSDYHSELNMSSLELGDSALYFCASSPTGSPYEQYFGPGTRLTVT.

The chain joins TRBV28 to TRBJ2-3, with D perhaps matching TRBD2 (6 bases). Trimming took off 8 bases at V and 8 bases at J, with 23 bases between the two ends. The CDR3 has 15 residues. Germline lookup yields CDR1 MDHEN and CDR2 SYDVKM. CDR3 coding DNA: TGTGCCAGCGGGTTGAGCGAACCTGGGGGAGGTACGCAGTATTTT. Residues: CASGLSEPGGGTQYF.

The V call is TRBV12-5, the J call TRBJ2-7; TRBD2 matches 10 bases. The CDR3 has 14 amino acids. Germline V gene lookup returns CDR1 LGHNT and CDR2 FRNRAP. V lost 6 bases, J lost 8 bases, and 10 bases stayed unmatched. This CDR3 is CASGLGLAGDQQYF. DNA for the CDR3: TGTGCTAGTGGCCTGGGGCTAGCGGGAGATCAGCAGTACTTC.

CDR3 residues: CASSLRRGVNTEAFF. The CDR3 DNA reads as TGTGCCAGCAGTTTACGCAGGGGGGTGAACACTGAAGCTTTCTTT. The V and J genes are TRBV28 and TRBJ1-1; 7 bases fit TRBD1. This CDR3 spans 15 amino acids. V shed 2 bases and J 0 bases; nucleotides not matched to a gene: 3. Per germline, CDR1 MDHEN and CDR2 SYDVKM. The whole variable domain, remainder taken from reference TRBV28 and TRBJ1-1, is DVKVTQSSRYLVKRTGEKVFLECVQDMDHENMFWYRQDPGLGLRLIYFSYDVKMKEKGDIPEGYSVSREKKERFSLILESASTNQTSMYLCASSLRRGVNTEAFFGQGTRLTVV.

This clone was seen just once. This chain joins TRBV15 and TRBJ1-1, with 8 bases that match TRBD1. V trimming: 5 bases; J trimming: 5 bases; junction bases outside the gene matches: 7. This CDR3 is built from 14 residues. The germline V gene encodes CDR1 LNHNV and CDR2 YYDKDF (reference sequence). The CDR3 region is CATSGIQGGTEAFF. The CDR3 bases are TGTGCCACCAGCGGAATACAGGGGGGGACTGAAGCTTTCTTT. Filled out from reference TRBV15 and TRBJ1-1, the complete variable domain reads DAMVIQNPRYQVTQFGKPVTLSCSQTLNHNVMYWYQQKSSQAPKLLFHYYDKDFNNEADTPDNFQSRRPNTSFCFLDIRSPGLGDTAMYLCATSGIQGGTEAFFGQGTRLTVV.

The chain uses TRBV4-1 and TRBJ2-3; 10 positions agree with TRBD2. V was clipped by 2 bases and J by 3 bases; unmatched bases: 2. In germline, CDR1 is MGHRA, CDR2 YSYEKL. The CDR3 contains 15 residues. The CDR3 is CASSQLGLATDTQYF. The CDR3 region has the DNA TGCGCCAGCAGCCAACTGGGACTAGCGACAGATACGCAGTATTTT.

The V gene is TRBV4-1, the J gene TRBJ2-1; 9 bases fit TRBD1. Germline-derived CDR1 and CDR2 are MGHRA and YSYEKL. Trimming took 2 bases from V and 7 from J; bases not matched to a gene: 12. CDR3 length: 17 amino acids. The CDR3 DNA reads as TGCGCCAGCAGCCAATCTCCTCCGGGACAGGGTTTTAATGAGCAGTTCTTC. This encodes CASSQSPPGQGFNEQFF.

This clone was picked up a small number of times. The chain recombines TRBV4-3 with TRBJ2-1; 7 positions agree with TRBD2. V lost 0 bases, J lost 4 bases, and 15 bases stayed unmatched. The germline V gene has CDR1 LGHNA and CDR2 YSLEER. The CDR3 is made up of 19 amino acids. The CDR3 loop reads CASSQDPTVAGSTYNEQFF. For the CDR3, the DNA is TGCGCCAGCAGCCAAGACCCGACGGTAGCGGGCTCGACATACAATGAGCAGTTCTTC.

This chain uses TRBV4-2 with TRBJ1-4; 8 bases agree with TRBD1. The CDR3 runs 15 residues. V trimming: 0 bases; J trimming: 5 bases; junction bases outside the gene matches: 2. Germline V CDR1 and CDR2: LGHNA, YNFKEQ. Here the CDR3 reads CASSQERTGNEKLFF. CDR3 nucleotides: TGTGCCAGCAGCCAAGAGAGGACAGGGAATGAAAAACTGTTTTTT.

In this sample, this clone turned up once. The rearrangement links TRBV4-1 to TRBJ2-1, with D unclear. Germline values: CDR1 MGHRA, CDR2 YSYEKL. The CDR3 has 13 amino acids. The V end lost 2 bases, the J end lost 3 bases, and 5 bases lay between the germline ends. CDR3 region: CASSQSGYNEQFF. In DNA, the CDR3 is TGCGCCAGCAGCCAATCCGGCTACAATGAGCAGTTCTTC.

This chain uses TRBV28 with TRBJ1-2; 10 bases align to TRBD1. Germline V gene data show CDR1 as MDHEN and CDR2 as SYDVKM. The CDR3 covers 15 residues. Trimming took 5 bases from V and 5 from J; bases not matched to a gene: 8. Here the CDR3 reads CASSPTGGQLYGYTF. The DNA for the CDR3 is TGTGCCAGCAGTCCGACAGGGGGCCAACTATATGGCTACACCTTC.

This clone was counted only a few times. Here the CDR3 DNA reads TGTGCCAGCAGGGACAGGGCGGACGGGGAGCTGTTTTTT. It codes for CASRDRADGELFF. This chain links TRBV6-5 with TRBJ2-2, with TRBD1 matching 8 bases. The ends lost 6 bases at V and 7 bases at J; junction bases unmatched: 4. Germline V gene data show CDR1 as MNHEY and CDR2 as SVGAGI. The CDR3 runs 13 residues.

The J gene is TRBJ2-7, the V gene TRBV4-1; TRBD2 might be the D (5 bases). The CDR3 spans 16 residues. Trimming removed 0 bases at V and 5 bases at J, with 17 bases between. Germline lookup yields CDR1 MGHRA and CDR2 YSYEKL. The CDR3 DNA sequence: TGCGCCAGCAGCCAAGATCCCGGGGTCACCGGGGACGAGCAGTACTTC. Amino acids: CASSQDPGVTGDEQYF.

The chain has TRBV14 and TRBJ1-2; D might be TRBD1 (6 bases). CDR1 SGHDN and CDR2 FVKESK come from the germline V gene. V lost 0 bases and J lost 8, with 16 bases in between. The CDR3 consists of 15 residues. This chain's CDR3 is CASSQDIGGMGGYTF. CDR3 bases: TGTGCCAGCAGCCAAGATATAGGGGGAATGGGCGGCTACACCTTC.

The chain joins TRBV5-1 to TRBJ1-1; TRBD1 agrees at 9 bases. V lost 2 bases and J lost 5; bases outside the gene matches: 7. CDR1 and CDR2 from the germline V gene are SGHRS and YFSETQ. This CDR3 region has 15 residues. The CDR3 coding sequence is TGCGCCAGCAGCTTTTCACAGGGGGCAAAGACTGAAGCTTTCTTT. This gives the protein CASSFSQGAKTEAFF.